The 29 T cell receptor beta chains listed next were all sequenced from one sample in a study of shared clonotypes between healthy human individuals. Sequencing used immunoSEQ multiplex PCR; TCRdb keeps in-frame clones, though not all of them. The sample comprises 300,000 to 400,000 clones, around 86% of which are singletons, and roughly 17% rests with the top ten. Sequencing input: memory CD8+ T cells sorted from blood. The subset denotes: CD45RO+ cells pooled with CCR7-negative TemRA cells. Receptors were obtained from a young man in good health.

The chain links TRBV6-1 to TRBJ1-5; D not certain. The germline V and J ends were trimmed by 2 bases and 6 bases, with 17 bases remaining between them. This CDR3 is 16 amino acids long. CDR1 is MNHNS and CDR2 is SASEGT in the germline V gene. CDR3 protein: CASSEWDADIGQPQHF. CDR3 bases: TGTGCCAGCAGTGAATGGGATGCGGATATCGGTCAGCCCCAGCATTTT.

The chain employs TRBV7-8 and TRBJ2-7; TRBD1 matches 7 bases. The CDR3 sequence is 14 residues long. The J segment lost 1 base and the V segment lost 2 bases, leaving 2 bases of the junction unmatched. Germline V lookup: CDR1 SGHVS, CDR2 FQNEAQ. CDR3 in amino acids: CASSLSTGSYEQYF. DNA of the CDR3: TGTGCCAGCAGCTTATCGACAGGGTCCTACGAGCAGTACTTC.

The chain employs TRBV6-4 and TRBJ1-1; the D is unclear. The V and J ends lost 0 bases and 1 base respectively, with 6 bases between them. Germline V gives CDR1 MRHNA, CDR2 SNTAGT. This CDR3 spans 14 amino acids. Here the CDR3 DNA reads TGTGCCAGCAGTGACTCCGGCGGGAACACTGAAGCTTTCTTT. Protein product: CASSDSGGNTEAFF.

A few counts support this clone. This chain links TRBV13 with TRBJ2-3; 13 bases fit TRBD2. Germline V gives CDR1 PRHDT, CDR2 FYEKMQ (reference sequence). The CDR3 spans 16 residues. V lost 10 bases, J lost 6 bases, and 13 bases stayed unmatched. The CDR3 loop reads CATSSWTSGSMDTQYF. The CDR3 coding sequence is TGTGCCACCTCGTCCTGGACTAGCGGGAGTATGGATACGCAGTATTTT.

The V call is TRBV27, the J call TRBJ1-5; tentative D call: TRBD1 (6 bases). The germline V gene encodes CDR1 MNHEY and CDR2 SMNVEV (reference sequence). Trimming stripped 5 bases from V and 1 base from J, with 15 bases between. The CDR3 spans 16 residues. CDR3 residues: CASSPSAGASNQPQHF. The DNA for the CDR3 is TGTGCCAGCAGTCCCTCTGCGGGGGCAAGCAATCAGCCCCAGCATTTT.

The chain links TRBV28 to TRBJ2-7; D gene uncertain. In germline, CDR1 is MDHEN, CDR2 SYDVKM. The CDR3 consists of 11 residues. V lost 5 bases and J lost 5, with 7 bases in between. The CDR3 DNA follows: TGTGCCAGCAGTCCGTACCACGAGCAGTACTTC. The encoded protein is CASSPYHEQYF.

The CDR3 spells CASSSRSTGGNQPQHF. CDR3 in DNA: TGTGCCAGCAGCTCTAGAAGCACAGGGGGGAATCAGCCCCAGCATTTT. V usage is TRBV5-6 and J usage is TRBJ1-5; 8 bases line up with TRBD1. V shed 3 bases, J shed 4 bases, and the junction held 9 bases outside the gene matches. Germline values: CDR1 SGHDT, CDR2 YYEEEE. The CDR3 is 16 residues long. The whole variable domain, filled in from reference TRBV5-6 and TRBJ1-5, reads DAGVTQSPTHLIKTRGQQVTLRCSPKSGHDTVSWYQQALGQGPQFIFQYYEEEERQRGNFPDRFSGHQFPNYSSELNVNALLLGDSALYLCASSSRSTGGNQPQHFGDGTRLSIL.

This clone was seen at least ten times. J is TRBJ2-7 and V is TRBV5-4, with D unclear. The CDR3 has 14 residues. Germline V lookup: CDR1 SGHNT, CDR2 YYREEE (reference sequence). The V end lost 1 base, the J end lost 3 bases, and 11 bases lay between the germline ends. The CDR3 coding sequence is TGTGCCAGCAGCTTGAAACCAAGAGGCTACGAGCAGTACTTC. The encoded protein is CASSLKPRGYEQYF.

The gene calls are TRBV6-1 and TRBJ2-7; D remains ambiguous. With 6 bases removed from V and 0 bases from J, the gap between germline ends came to 12 bases. In germline, CDR1 is MNHNS, CDR2 SASEGT. The CDR3 has 14 residues. CDR3 residues: CASSGEPSSYEQYF. CDR3 nucleotides: TGTGCCAGCAGCGGAGAGCCCAGCTCCTACGAGCAGTACTTC.

V usage is TRBV7-8 and J usage is TRBJ2-1, with a possible D match to TRBD1 (5 bases). Trimming took off 2 bases at V and 2 bases at J, with 10 bases between the two ends. CDR1 and CDR2 (germline): SGHVS, FQNEAQ. The CDR3 extends over 15 amino acids. The chain's CDR3 is CASSLRGIPYNEQFF. The CDR3 DNA reads TGTGCCAGCAGCTTAAGGGGTATCCCCTACAATGAGCAGTTCTTC.

V is TRBV5-4 and J is TRBJ1-4, with a tentative D call TRBD1 (5 bases). CDR3 length: 15 amino acids. The germline V and J ends were trimmed by 1 base and 7 bases, with 14 bases remaining between them. The germline gives CDR1 SGHNT, CDR2 YYREEE (reference sequence). The CDR3 sequence: CASSLFGGIGEKLFF. Written as DNA, the CDR3 is TGTGCCAGCAGCTTGTTCGGGGGGATCGGTGAAAAACTGTTTTTT.

The V call is TRBV9, the J call TRBJ2-7, with 8 bases fitting TRBD1. Germline CDR1 is SGDLS and CDR2 is YYNGEE. The CDR3 has 17 amino acids. Unmatched junction bases numbered 19, after V lost 5 bases and J lost 6 bases. As DNA, the CDR3 is TGTGCCAGCAGGGTAAGCGCCGGGACAGGAGACGAGTCCGAGCAGTACTTC. Translation: CASRVSAGTGDESEQYF.

This chain uses TRBV14 with TRBJ2-7, with 7 positions matching TRBD2. V was pared by 1 base and J by 1 base, with 4 bases of the junction left unmatched. CDR1 and CDR2 from the germline V gene are SGHDN and FVKESK. The CDR3 has 15 residues. As DNA, the CDR3 is TGTGCCAGCAGCCAAGTCGGACTAGTGTCCTACGAGCAGTACTTC. Its translation is CASSQVGLVSYEQYF.

The DNA for the CDR3 is TGTGCCAGCAGTGAAGGACAGGGAAGCTCCTACGAGCAGTACTTC. This sequence encodes CASSEGQGSSYEQYF. The chain links TRBV6-1 to TRBJ2-7; 7 nucleotides agree with TRBD1. The CDR3 totals 15 residues. Per the germline V gene, CDR1 is MNHNS and CDR2 is SASEGT. The trim removed 1 base at V and 0 bases at J, leaving 3 bases unmatched.

This chain connects TRBV18 to TRBJ1-2; tentatively, D is TRBD1 (5 bases). The CDR3 consists of 15 residues. The V gene lost 4 bases and the J gene lost 8 bases, with 20 bases spanning the gap. Germline V gene sequence: CDR1 KGHSH, CDR2 LQKENI. The CDR3 spells CASSLTGTRDPGYTF. The CDR3 DNA is TGTGCCAGCTCACTAACCGGGACCCGGGATCCCGGCTACACCTTC.

This chain links TRBV6-5 with TRBJ2-1; TRBD1 aligns across 8 bases. Germline CDR1 MNHEY, CDR2 SVGAGI. With 4 bases clipped from V and 5 bases from J, the junction kept 4 bases outside the gene matches. The CDR3 spans 14 residues. The CDR3 loop is CASSSGQADNEQFF. The CDR3 bases are TGTGCCAGCAGTTCGGGACAGGCCGACAATGAGCAGTTCTTC.

The V gene is TRBV6-6, the J gene TRBJ1-1; D is unclear. Germline V lookup: CDR1 MNHNY, CDR2 SVGAGI (reference sequence). The CDR3 spans 13 residues. V dropped 5 bases and J dropped 1 base, with 8 bases sitting between them. The CDR3 here is CASSTTENTEAFF. DNA of the CDR3: TGTGCCAGCAGTACGACGGAGAACACTGAAGCTTTCTTT.

This chain uses TRBV6-5 with TRBJ2-7, with TRBD1 as a possible D gene (5 bases). V lost 0 bases and J lost 0, with 12 bases in between. The CDR3 spans 16 residues. Germline V gives CDR1 MNHEY, CDR2 SVGAGI. The CDR3 region has the DNA TGTGCCAGCAGTTACTCTCAGGGTCTTAGCTCCTACGAGCAGTACTTC. Protein sequence: CASSYSQGLSSYEQYF.

V and J are TRBV18 and TRBJ2-2; D remains ambiguous. Germline loops: CDR1 KGHSH, CDR2 LQKENI. V was shortened by 0 bases and J by 6 bases, with 11 bases between the two germline ends. This CDR3 comprises 15 residues. DNA for the CDR3: TGTGCCAGCTCACCACCCCCGACGCGTCCCGGGGAGCTGTTTTTT. Residues: CASSPPPTRPGELFF.

The chain recombines TRBV25-1 with TRBJ2-3; D tentatively reads TRBD1 or TRBD2 (5 bases each). The CDR3 runs to 16 residues. The V end lost 6 bases, the J end lost 1 base, and 17 bases lay between the germline ends. CDR1 and CDR2 (germline): MGHDK, SYGVNS. CDR3 sequence reads: CASSKEPLGGTDTQYF. The CDR3 region has the DNA TGTGCCAGCAGCAAAGAACCGTTGGGGGGCACAGATACGCAGTATTTT.

The J gene is TRBJ1-1, the V gene TRBV5-1, with D possibly being TRBD1 (6 bases). Trimming cost V 4 bases and J 0 bases, with 13 bases left between them. The length of the CDR3 is 15 residues. Germline CDR1 reads SGHRS; CDR2 reads YFSETQ. The CDR3 region has the DNA TGCGCCAGCAGCAGAAACAGGGAGATGAACACTGAAGCTTTCTTT. Translation gives CASSRNREMNTEAFF.

V is TRBV18 and J is TRBJ1-2; possibly TRBD1 for D (5 bases). CDR1 is KGHSH, CDR2 LQKENI, per germline. V lost 3 bases, J lost 3 bases, and 8 bases lay in between. This CDR3 comprises 13 residues. The CDR3 sequence is CASSPLTDYGYTF. The CDR3 DNA is TGTGCCAGCTCACCGCTGACAGACTATGGCTACACCTTC.

The V and J genes are TRBV10-3 and TRBJ2-5, with 7 bases aligning to TRBD1. This CDR3 contains 15 residues. Germline V gives CDR1 ENHRY, CDR2 SYGVKD. With V trimmed by 10 bases and J by 0 bases, 11 bases remained unmatched. The CDR3 sequence is CATHITTGDQETQYF. The CDR3, as DNA: TGTGCCACACACATTACAACAGGGGACCAAGAGACCCAGTACTTC.

The chain uses TRBV30 and TRBJ1-1, with a weak D call TRBD1 (6 bases). V was trimmed by 2 bases and J by 4 bases, leaving 11 bases between them. The germline gives CDR1 GTSNPN, CDR2 SVGIG (reference sequence). The CDR3 has 13 amino acids. In DNA, the CDR3 is TGTGCCTGGAGTATCGACAGGTTCACTGAAGCTTTCTTT. Translation gives CAWSIDRFTEAFF.

V usage is TRBV13 and J usage is TRBJ1-1; D may be TRBD1 (5 bases). The V end was cut by 3 bases, the J end by 1 base, with 15 bases between. The V gene's germline CDR1 is PRHDT and CDR2 FYEKMQ (reference sequence). The CDR3 runs 16 residues. The CDR3 nucleotides read TGTGCCAGCAGCTTTCATCAACAGGTGTCGAACACTGAAGCTTTCTTT. Translating it yields CASSFHQQVSNTEAFF.

The V and J genes are TRBV29-1 and TRBJ2-1; D is possibly TRBD1 or TRBD2 (5 bases each). The CDR3 spans 12 residues. Germline V gene lookup returns CDR1 SQVTM and CDR2 ANQGSEA. Between the trimmed V and J ends, which lost 0 bases and 7 bases, there was a span of 7 bases. The CDR3 bases are TGCAGCGTTGAAGAAGGGACGAATGAGCAGTTCTTC. Protein product: CSVEEGTNEQFF.

The chain combines TRBV7-9 with TRBJ2-3; possible D gene TRBD1, 5 bases. The germline V gene encodes CDR1 SEHNR and CDR2 FQNEAQ (reference sequence). V lost 5 bases and J 5 bases, leaving 17 bases between the germline ends. This CDR3 comprises 15 residues. This CDR3 is CASSPRVDFGDTQYF. CDR3 nucleotide sequence: TGTGCCAGCAGCCCCAGGGTGGATTTTGGAGATACGCAGTATTTT.

This chain connects TRBV23-1 to TRBJ2-7; 7 positions match TRBD1. TRBV23-1 is given ORF status, its function remaining uncertain. CDR3 length: 16 amino acids. V lost 3 bases, J lost 2 bases, and 10 bases stayed unmatched. The chain's CDR3 is CASSHSCEQGTYEQYF. The CDR3 DNA sequence: TGCGCCAGCAGTCACTCATGCGAACAGGGGACCTACGAGCAGTACTTC.

This rearrangement joins TRBV6-5 to TRBJ2-1; D might be TRBD2 (5 bases). The length of the CDR3 is 15 residues. Trimming shortened V by 5 bases and J by 2 bases, and 13 bases separated the two germline ends. Germline V gene sequence: CDR1 MNHEY, CDR2 SVGAGI. The CDR3 DNA reads TGTGCCAGCAGTAACGTAGCGAAGCCCTACAATGAGCAGTTCTTC. Amino acid sequence: CASSNVAKPYNEQFF.